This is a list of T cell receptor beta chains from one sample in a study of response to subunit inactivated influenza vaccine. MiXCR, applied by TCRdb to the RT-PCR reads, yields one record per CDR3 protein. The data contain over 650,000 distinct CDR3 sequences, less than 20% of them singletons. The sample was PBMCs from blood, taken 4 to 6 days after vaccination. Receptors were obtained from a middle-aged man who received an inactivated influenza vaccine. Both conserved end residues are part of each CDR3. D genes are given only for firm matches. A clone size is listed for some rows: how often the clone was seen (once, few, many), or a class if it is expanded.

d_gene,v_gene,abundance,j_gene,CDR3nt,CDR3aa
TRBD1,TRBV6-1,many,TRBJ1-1,TGTGCCAGCAGCCGCGGGACAGGGAACACTGAAGCTTTCTTT,CASSRGTGNTEAFF
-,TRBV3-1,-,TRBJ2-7,TGTGCCAGCAGCCAAGATCTTGGACCAGAGCCCTACGAGCAGTACTTC,CASSQDLGPEPYEQYF
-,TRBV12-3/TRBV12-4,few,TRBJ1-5,TGTGCCAGCAGCCTAGACTGGGGTCAGCCCCAGCATTTT,CASSLDWGQPQHF
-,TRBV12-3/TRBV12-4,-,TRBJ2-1,TGTACCAGCAGTTCCCCCCCCGTGATCCTAAGCTCCTACAATGAGCAGTTCTTC,CTSSSPPVILSSYNEQFF
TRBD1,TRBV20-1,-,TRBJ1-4,TGCAGTGTGCCAGAGACAGGGGCTGAAAAACTGTTTTTT,CSVPETGAEKLFF
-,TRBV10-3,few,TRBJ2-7,TGTGCCATCAGTGGTCAGGGGCAGAGGAGCTCCTACGAGCAGTACTTC,CAISGQGQRSSYEQYF
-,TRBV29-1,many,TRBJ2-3,TGCAGCGTTGAGGAGGGGGGGGATACGCAGTATTTT,CSVEEGGDTQYF
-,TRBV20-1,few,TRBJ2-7,TGCAGTGCTAGACGGGGGTGGGAGCAGTACTTC,CSARRGWEQYF
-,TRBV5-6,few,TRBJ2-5,TGTGCCAGCAGCTTGGGGGATCGGGAGACCCAGTACTTC,CASSLGDRETQYF
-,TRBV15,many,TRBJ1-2,TGTGCCACCAGCAGACAGGGGAACTATGGCTACACCTTC,CATSRQGNYGYTF
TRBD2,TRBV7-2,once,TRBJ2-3,TGTGCCAGCAGCTCTAGCGGATTCACAGATACGCAGTATTTT,CASSSSGFTDTQYF
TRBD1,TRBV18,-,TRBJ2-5,TGTGCCAGCTCACAGGGACAGCCACAAGAGACCCAGTACTTC,CASSQGQPQETQYF
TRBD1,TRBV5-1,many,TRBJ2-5,TGCGCCAGCAGCCGCGACAGGGTTGGGGAGACCCAGTACTTC,CASSRDRVGETQYF
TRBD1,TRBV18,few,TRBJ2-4,TGTGCCAGCTCACCGGGACAGGGGTACTTGGACATTCAGTACTTC,CASSPGQGYLDIQYF
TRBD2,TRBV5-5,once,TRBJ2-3,TGTGCCAGCAGCTGGGGGACTAGCGGGGGAGCAGATACGCAGTATTTT,CASSWGTSGGADTQYF
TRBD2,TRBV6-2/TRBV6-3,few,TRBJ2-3,TGTGCCAGCAGTTACTCGGAGCGGGAGGGCTCAGATACGCAGTATTTT,CASSYSEREGSDTQYF
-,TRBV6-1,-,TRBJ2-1,TGTGCCAGCAGTGAAAGGGACCTGTTCTTC,CASSERDLFF
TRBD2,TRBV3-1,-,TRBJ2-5,TGTGCCAGCAGCCAGACTCTAGCGGGGTTCGAGACCCAGTACTTC,CASSQTLAGFETQYF
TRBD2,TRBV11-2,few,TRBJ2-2,TGTGCCAGCAGCGACGATCAACTAGCGGGAGACACCGGGGAGCTGTTTTTT,CASSDDQLAGDTGELFF
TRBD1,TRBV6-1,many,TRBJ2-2,TGTGCCAGCAGACCCTGGGGGACAGGGATAGCCGGGGAGCTGTTTTTT,CASRPWGTGIAGELFF
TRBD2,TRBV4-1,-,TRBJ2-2,TGCGCCAGCAGAGGACTAGCGGGAAACGGGGAGCTGTTTTTT,CASRGLAGNGELFF
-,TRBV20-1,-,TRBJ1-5,TGCAGTGCTCTCGACATTAGGGATAGCAATCAGCCCCAGCATTTT,CSALDIRDSNQPQHF
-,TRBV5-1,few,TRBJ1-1,TGCGCCAGCAGCCCCGGAGGGAGGCGGAACACTGAAGCTTTCTTT,CASSPGGRRNTEAFF
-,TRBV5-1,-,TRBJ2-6,TGCGCCAGCAGCTTGGATCTGGGGGCCAACGTCCTGACTTTC,CASSLDLGANVLTF
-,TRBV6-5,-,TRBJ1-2,TGTGCCAGCATTTACGTTCCGGGACAAGGCCCCACCTTC,CASIYVPGQGPTF
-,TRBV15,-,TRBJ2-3,TGTGCCACCAGCAGGATTAGGGGAGCCGACGCGCGTACGCAGTATTTT,CATSRIRGADARTQYF
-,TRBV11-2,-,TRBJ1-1,TGTGCCAGCAGCAATCGGGTCGGGAGCACTGAAGCTTTCTTT,CASSNRVGSTEAFF
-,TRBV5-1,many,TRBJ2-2,TGCGCCAGCAGGATACAGGGAATGGATACCGGGGAGCTGTTTTTT,CASRIQGMDTGELFF
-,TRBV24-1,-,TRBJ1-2,TGTGCCACCAGTGACCACGGGACAAGCTATGGCTACACCTTC,CATSDHGTSYGYTF
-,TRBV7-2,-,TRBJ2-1,TGTGCCAGCAGCTCCGCCTTATTCACCTCCTACAATGAGCAGTTCTTC,CASSSALFTSYNEQFF
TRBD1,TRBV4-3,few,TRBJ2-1,TGCGCCAGCAGCCAAAAAGGACAGGGAAGATACAATGAGCAGTTCTTC,CASSQKGQGRYNEQFF
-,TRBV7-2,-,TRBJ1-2,TGTGCCAGCAGCTTAATCCAGGGAGTAAGCTATGGCTACACCTTC,CASSLIQGVSYGYTF
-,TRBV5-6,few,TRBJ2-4,TGTGCCAGCAGACTAACAGGGAAAGGCAAAAACATTCAGTACTTC,CASRLTGKGKNIQYF
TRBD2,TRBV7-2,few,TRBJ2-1,TGTGCCAGCAGCGTAGGACTAGCGGGGGGGCTTAGTGAGCAGTTCTTC,CASSVGLAGGLSEQFF
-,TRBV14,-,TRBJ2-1,TGTGCCAGCAGCCAAGATAGGAGGGGAGGCGATCGTATCAATGAGCAGTTCTTC,CASSQDRRGGDRINEQFF
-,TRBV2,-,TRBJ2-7,TGTGCCAGCAGCGAACTACCCGGGACTGGGGGCTACGAGCAGTACTTC,CASSELPGTGGYEQYF
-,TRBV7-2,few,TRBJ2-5,TGTGCCAGCAGCACCCAGACGTCCCAAGAGACCCAGTACTTC,CASSTQTSQETQYF
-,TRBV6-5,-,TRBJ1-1,TGTGCCAGCAGTTTGTGGACGCAAGGGACTGAAGCTTTCTTT,CASSLWTQGTEAFF
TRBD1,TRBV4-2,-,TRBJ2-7,TGTGCCAGCAGCCAAGATCTTGGGACAGGGCTCTACGAGCAGTACTTC,CASSQDLGTGLYEQYF
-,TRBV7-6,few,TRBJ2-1,TGTGCCAGCAGCTTAGGGACAGCGGATAACAATGAGCAGTTTTTC,CASSLGTADNNEQFF
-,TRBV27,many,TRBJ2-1,TGTGCCAGCAGTTTATCTCACCGCAATGAGCAGTTCTTC,CASSLSHRNEQFF
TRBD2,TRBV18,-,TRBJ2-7,TGTGCCAGCTCCACTGCGGGAGGGTCCAACGAGCAGTACTTC,CASSTAGGSNEQYF
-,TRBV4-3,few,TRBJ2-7,TGCGCCAGCAGCCAAGATCTGGCGGCGAACGAGCAGTACTTC,CASSQDLAANEQYF
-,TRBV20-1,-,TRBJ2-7,TGCAGTGCTAGGACCAGGGAAGTGCAGTACTTC,CSARTREVQYF
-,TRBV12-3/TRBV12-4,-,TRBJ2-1,TGTGCCAGCAGTTTAGATCGGAGGGGACTTTACAATGAGCAGTTCTTC,CASSLDRRGLYNEQFF